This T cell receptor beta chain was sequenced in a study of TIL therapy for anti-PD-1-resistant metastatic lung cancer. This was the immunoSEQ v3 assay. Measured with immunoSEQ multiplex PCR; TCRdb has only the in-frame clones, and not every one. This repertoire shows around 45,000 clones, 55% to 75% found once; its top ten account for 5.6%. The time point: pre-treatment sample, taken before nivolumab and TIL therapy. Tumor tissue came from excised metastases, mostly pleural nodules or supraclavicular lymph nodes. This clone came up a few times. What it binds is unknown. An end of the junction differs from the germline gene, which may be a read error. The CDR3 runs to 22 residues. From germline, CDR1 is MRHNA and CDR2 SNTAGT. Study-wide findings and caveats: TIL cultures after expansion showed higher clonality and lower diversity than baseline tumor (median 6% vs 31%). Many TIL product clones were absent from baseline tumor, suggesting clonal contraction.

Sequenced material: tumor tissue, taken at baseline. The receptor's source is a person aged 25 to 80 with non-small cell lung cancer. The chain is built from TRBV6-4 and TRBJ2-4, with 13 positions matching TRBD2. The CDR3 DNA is TGTGCCAGCAGGGACGTAAAAGTGCCAGCAGCCCGGACGAGGACTAGCGGGAGAAAGGTTCTCTTC. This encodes CASRDVKVPAARTRTSGRKVLF.